This T cell receptor beta chain was identified in a study of blood T cells in healthy people across ages. This clonotype was counted at least ten times. Alongside a J-beta primer mix, a sample-barcoded 5' primer served in a second PCR lasting roughly 7 to 12 cycles. From the 5' RACE reads, TCRdb called clonotypes with MiXCR, one entry per CDR3 protein. Altogether some 930,000 distinct CDR3 sequences are present, almost 30% being singletons, with the ten largest covering 10%. The CDR3 loop spans 17 amino acids. The V end lost 4 bases, the J end lost 1 base, and 19 bases lay between the germline ends. The germline V gene encodes CDR1 SGHRS and CDR2 YFSETQ. In addition, the sample was reused for a study of T cells of mothers and their children. Turning to that study: Per child, 2.5 million to 3.5 million TCR beta CDR3 reads were obtained, against over 8.5 million per mother.

The chain joins TRBV5-1 to TRBJ2-3, with a possible D match to TRBD1 (6 bases). Material: blood. The TCR was taken from a woman aged 40 to 50 in good health. CDR3 loop: CASSAGVRDVRTDTQYF. DNA of the CDR3: TGCGCCAGCAGCGCAGGGGTTCGGGACGTGCGCACAGATACGCAGTATTTT.